This TCR beta chain was observed in a study of blood T cell repertoires in COVID-19. In the study overall: The origin of the acute and convalescent COVID-19 samples was the United States, Italy and Spain. From T cells, B-cell-depleted T cells, or PBMCs came the material, which was cDNA or gDNA.

V gave up 7 bases and J gave up 1 base, with 19 bases separating them. CDR1 and CDR2 from the germline V gene are MNHEY and SMNVEV (reference sequence). The CDR3 runs to 16 residues. Original analysis: Reference gene primer amplification gave nucleated cell count estimates. Measured with immunoSEQ multiplex PCR; TCRdb has only the in-frame clones, and not every one. D and trimming come from the DNA, and the V and J calls and clone size come from that table. In the table there are approximately 270,000 clones, around 90% of which are singletons. This TCR derives from a man between 50 and 59 years old with acute or convalescent COVID-19. The sample comprised peripheral blood. V gene TRBV27 combines with J gene TRBJ1-1, with D perhaps TRBD1 (5 bases). CDR3 bases: TGTGCCAGCACCAGGGCTCGTGGGGGGAGGAACACTGAAGCTTTCTTT. Translating gives CASTRARGGRNTEAFF.